Listed below are T cell receptor beta chains from one sample, sequenced in a study of graft-versus-host responses after intestinal transplantation. The assay was immunoSEQ multiplex PCR, and TCRdb's table has in-frame clones only and misses some. The sample holds more than 85,000 clones, just over 90% seen once. These TCRs' antigens remain unknown. The sequences come from unstimulated CD8+ T cells sorted from spleen or lymph node cells, collected before intestinal transplant. The receptors stem from a human donor who received an intestinal transplant. The CDR3 runs from the conserved cysteine through the conserved F or W. The D gene is left open where the match is weak. Expanded clones are given a class, and other clones once, few, many or no size at all.

CDR3 DNA,CDR3 protein,clone size,V gene,D gene,J gene
TGTGCCAGCAGCCAAGTTGCGGCGGGAGAGACCCAGTACTTC,CASSQVAAGETQYF,.,TRBV4-2,.,TRBJ2-5
TGCGCCAGCAGTTACTATGGCGGGGTCAGCAATCAGCCCCAGCATTTT,CASSYYGGVSNQPQHF,.,TRBV4-1,.,TRBJ1-5
TGTGCCAGCAGCGTAGAGTCAAGCGGGGTGAACACCGGGGAGCTGTTTTTT,CASSVESSGVNTGELFF,.,TRBV9,TRBD2,TRBJ2-2
TGTGCCAGCAGTTACTCGCCGGGACAGGAAGACTATGGCTACACCTTC,CASSYSPGQEDYGYTF,.,TRBV6-5,TRBD1,TRBJ1-2
TGTGCCTGGAGTGTACTTGAGAACACTGAAGCTTTCTTT,CAWSVLENTEAFF,.,TRBV30,.,TRBJ1-1
TGCAGCGTTGAGGGGACAGGAGATACCTACGAGCAGTACTTC,CSVEGTGDTYEQYF,once,TRBV29-1,TRBD1,TRBJ2-7
TGTGCCAGCAGTTTTAGGAAGACAGATACGCAGTATTTT,CASSFRKTDTQYF,.,TRBV28,.,TRBJ2-3
TGCGCCAGCAGCCAAGGGCCAGGGGATGGCTACACCTTC,CASSQGPGDGYTF,.,TRBV4-1,.,TRBJ1-2
TGTGCCAGCAGCCCGTTACTAGCGGGAGGCCCCTACGAGCAGTACTTC,CASSPLLAGGPYEQYF,.,TRBV7-6,TRBD2,TRBJ2-7
TGTGCCAGCAGTTACTCCGTGACAGGGGACTATGGCTACACCTTC,CASSYSVTGDYGYTF,.,TRBV27,TRBD1,TRBJ1-2
TGTGCCAGTAGTTCCCCCCTAGCGGGAGGTTGGAATGAGCAGTTCTTC,CASSSPLAGGWNEQFF,.,TRBV19,TRBD2,TRBJ2-1
TGTGCCTGGAGTGTACGGCGGCAGGGGGGAGAGACCCAGTACTTC,CAWSVRRQGGETQYF,.,TRBV30,.,TRBJ2-5
TGCGCCAGCAGCGAATCTCCTCTAGCGATGCACACCGGGGAGCTGTTTTTT,CASSESPLAMHTGELFF,.,TRBV4-1,.,TRBJ2-2
TGTGCCAGCAGTTACTCGACTAGCGGGAGTTGGGAGACCCAGTACTTC,CASSYSTSGSWETQYF,.,TRBV6-5,TRBD2,TRBJ2-5
TGTGCCAGCAGTAAAGACAGGGTTGGCTACACCTTC,CASSKDRVGYTF,.,TRBV6-5,TRBD1,TRBJ1-2
TGTGCCAGCAGCCTGACAGGGTCGAACACTGAAGCTTTCTTT,CASSLTGSNTEAFF,.,TRBV6-5,TRBD1,TRBJ1-1
TGTGCCAGTATGAGGCCCCCAGGGGAGCTGTTTTTT,CASMRPPGELFF,.,TRBV19,.,TRBJ2-2
TGCAGCGTCGTGGGACTGATCGCAGATACGCAGTATTTT,CSVVGLIADTQYF,.,TRBV29-1,.,TRBJ2-3
TGCAGTGCCAACCGAGAGACCCAGTACTTC,CSANRETQYF,once,TRBV20-1,.,TRBJ2-5
TGTGCCAGCTCACCATCCGGGACAGGGGCCGAGCAGTACTTC,CASSPSGTGAEQYF,.,TRBV18,TRBD1,TRBJ2-7
TGTGCCAGCAGCCAGGGACTAGCGGGAGTTGGGGATACGCAGTATTTT,CASSQGLAGVGDTQYF,.,TRBV9,TRBD2,TRBJ2-3
TGTGCCAGTAGTCTACTCGGACAGGGCGGGACCGGCTACACCTTC,CASSLLGQGGTGYTF,.,TRBV19,TRBD1,TRBJ1-2
TGTGCCAGCACCGAGGGACAGGGGGCGTATTACAATGAGCAGTTCTTC,CASTEGQGAYYNEQFF,few,TRBV7-9,TRBD1,TRBJ2-1
TGTGCCAGCAGCGGGAGCCCGGGGCTCGAGCAGTACTTC,CASSGSPGLEQYF,.,TRBV7-9,.,TRBJ2-7
TGCAGCGTTTTACTCACCAGCTTTCTCGTTGGGTTCGAGCAGTTCTTC,CSVLLTSFLVGFEQFF,once,TRBV29-1,.,TRBJ2-1
TGCGCCAGCGGGGGGGACGTTTTCTCCTCCTACAATGAGCAGTTCTTC,CASGGDVFSSYNEQFF,.,TRBV10-2,TRBD2,TRBJ2-1
TGTGCCAGCAGTTCCCGAGAGGCGGGAGATACGCAGTATTTT,CASSSREAGDTQYF,.,TRBV28,.,TRBJ2-3